This TCR beta chain was sequenced in a study of T cells in localized non-small cell lung cancer (dated by TCRdb to 2018 to 2021). Background for the entire study: The study examined T cell repertoires in approximately 240 patients with early-stage NSCLC and compared tumors with uninvolved tumor-adjacent lungs. All 230 or so NSCLC patients in the cohort were treatment-naive and had localized lung tumors that were resected. Of the NSCLC patients, fewer than 150 were male and approximately 100 were female, and the mean age was around 70 years.

The germline V gene gives CDR1 as SNHLY and CDR2 as FYNNEI. From cysteine to phenylalanine, the CDR3 is 16 amino acids long. The CDR3 DNA has 48 bases and is translated from base 1. The V end gives up 2 bases and the J end 15 bases, leaving 12 bases in the junction not matched to a gene. Here is what the overall study found, with its caveats: Higher T cell density in blood was associated with longer overall survival, whereas higher clonality in adjacent lung was associated with shorter survival. Because the study design was exploratory, TCR variables were selected using unadjusted p-values without false-discovery rate correction. A median of 57 of the top 100 tumor clones were detected in paired uninvolved adjacent lung, and some 29 of these tumor clones were also found among the top 100 clones of the paired uninvolved adjacent lung. Uninvolved tumor-adjacent lung showed the highest T cell clonality, higher than tumor, which suggests more focused antigenic responses in the uninvolved tumor-adjacent lung. Multi-region tumor sequencing was not performed, so intratumor heterogeneity could not be excluded.

The immunoSEQ Assay was used to sequence TCR beta CDR3 regions from DNA. The study's own analysis went as follows. T cell density was computed as TCR beta template counts normalized to usable DNA estimated by amplifying housekeeping genes. The preseqR package was used to estimate richness by extrapolating to 400,000 templates for PBMC samples and to 120,000 templates for tissue samples. Clonality was defined by subtracting Pielou's evenness from one. Tissue-enriched TCRs were identified through differential abundance testing performed on productive amino-acid clonotypes, with a minimum total count of 5 and an alpha of 0.1. The Jaccard Index and the Morisita Overlap Index were used to measure how much the repertoires overlapped between compartments. TCR beta CDR3s were clustered by GLIPH together with public tetramer-defined viral CDR3s, and at least three viral sequences plus V-gene enrichment were required for viral motifs. TCRdb holds this immuneACCESS table with in-frame rearrangements only. Some clones are missing; in checked studies, unresolved V genes explain under half, and the rest has no known cause. The V and J calls and clone size are taken from that table; D and trimming were inferred from the DNA. The sample contains about 23,000 clones, about 91% of them found a single time. In total, the top ten clones hold about 9% of the sample.

In the case of this clone: This receptor's antigen is unknown. No base quality information exists; no much larger clone differs at one position.

At diagnosis, peripheral blood, uninvolved tumor-adjacent lung and tumor were collected and stored as a combination of fresh-frozen and FFPE material. For TCR repertoire profiling, blood samples were analyzed as peripheral blood mononuclear cells. This TCR came from a woman between 35 and 70 years old with stage III lung adenocarcinoma. The chain was built from TRBV2 and TRBJ1-6; 11 bases in between match TRBD1. The sample consisted of peripheral blood mononuclear cells, taken before any cancer treatment. The nucleotide sequence reads as follows: TGTGCCAGCAGTGAACGGAGAGGACAGGGGGCTAAAGGCCTCCACTTT. Its protein product is CASSERRGQGAKGLHF.